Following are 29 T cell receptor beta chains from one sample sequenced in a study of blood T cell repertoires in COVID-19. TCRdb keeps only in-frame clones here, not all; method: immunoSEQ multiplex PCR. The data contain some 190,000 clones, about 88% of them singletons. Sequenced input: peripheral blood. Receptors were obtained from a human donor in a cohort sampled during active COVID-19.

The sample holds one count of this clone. CDR3 DNA sequence: TGTGCCTGGAGACCGACAGGGACGACTAGCGGGGGGGCCTCAGATACGCAGTATTTT. Its protein product is CAWRPTGTTSGGASDTQYF. V usage is TRBV30 and J usage is TRBJ2-3, with 14 bases matching TRBD2. Germline V gene lookup returns CDR1 GTSNPN and CDR2 SVGIG (reference sequence). The V and J ends lost 3 bases and 4 bases, in that order; junction bases with no gene match: 15. The CDR3 sequence is 19 residues long.

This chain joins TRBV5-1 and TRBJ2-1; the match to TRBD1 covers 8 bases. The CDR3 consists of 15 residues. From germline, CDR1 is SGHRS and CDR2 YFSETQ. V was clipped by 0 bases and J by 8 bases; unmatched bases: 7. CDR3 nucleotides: TGCGCCAGCAGCTTGGGCGGGACAGGAATTTATGAGCAGTTCTTC. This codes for CASSLGGTGIYEQFF. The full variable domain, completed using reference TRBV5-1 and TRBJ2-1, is KAGVTQTPRYLIKTRGQQVTLSCSPISGHRSVSWYQQTPGQGLQFLFEYFSETQRNKGNFPGRFSGRQFSNSRSEMNVSTLELGDSALYLCASSLGGTGIYEQFFGPGTRLTVL.

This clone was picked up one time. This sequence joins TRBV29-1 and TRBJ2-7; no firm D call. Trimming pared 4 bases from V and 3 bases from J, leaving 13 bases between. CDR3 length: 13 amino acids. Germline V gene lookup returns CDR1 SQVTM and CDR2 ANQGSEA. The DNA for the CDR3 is TGCAGCGTTGTGACTGAAGAACTCTACGAGCAGTACTTC. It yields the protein CSVVTEELYEQYF.

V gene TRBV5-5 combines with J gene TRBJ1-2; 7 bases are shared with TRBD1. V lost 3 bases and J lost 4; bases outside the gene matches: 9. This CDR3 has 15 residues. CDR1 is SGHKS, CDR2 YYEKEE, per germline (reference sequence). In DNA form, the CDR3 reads TGTGCCAGCAGCTCGAACGACAGGGCACTCTATGGCTACACCTTC. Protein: CASSSNDRALYGYTF.

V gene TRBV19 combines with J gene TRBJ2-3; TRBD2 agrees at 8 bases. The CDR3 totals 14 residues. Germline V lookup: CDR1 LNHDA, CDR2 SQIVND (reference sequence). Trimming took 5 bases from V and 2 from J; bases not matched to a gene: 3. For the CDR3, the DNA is TGTGCCAGTAGTTTCGGGGGGGTCACAGATACGCAGTATTTT. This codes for CASSFGGVTDTQYF.

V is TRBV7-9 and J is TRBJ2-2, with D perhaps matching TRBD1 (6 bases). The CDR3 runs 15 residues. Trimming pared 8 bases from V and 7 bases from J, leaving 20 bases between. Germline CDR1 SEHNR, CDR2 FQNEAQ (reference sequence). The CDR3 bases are TGTGCCAGCGTTCCATCAGGGGTTTGGGTCGGGGAGCTGTTTTTT. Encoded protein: CASVPSGVWVGELFF.

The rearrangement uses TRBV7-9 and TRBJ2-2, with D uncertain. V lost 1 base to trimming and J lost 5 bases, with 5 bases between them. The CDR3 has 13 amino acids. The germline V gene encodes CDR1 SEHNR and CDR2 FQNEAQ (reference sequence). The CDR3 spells CASSLDVTGELFF. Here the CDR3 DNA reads TGTGCCAGCAGCTTAGATGTAACCGGGGAGCTGTTTTTT.

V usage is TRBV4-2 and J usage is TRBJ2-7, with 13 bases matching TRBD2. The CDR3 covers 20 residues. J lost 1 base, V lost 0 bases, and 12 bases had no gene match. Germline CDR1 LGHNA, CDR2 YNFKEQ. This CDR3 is CASSQDSLAGGPGYSYEQYF. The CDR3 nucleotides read TGTGCCAGCAGCCAAGATTCACTAGCGGGAGGGCCCGGTTATTCCTACGAGCAGTACTTC.

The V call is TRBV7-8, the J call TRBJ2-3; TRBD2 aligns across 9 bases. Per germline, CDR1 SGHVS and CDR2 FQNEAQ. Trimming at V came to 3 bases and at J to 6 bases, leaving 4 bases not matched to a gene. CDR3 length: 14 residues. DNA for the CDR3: TGTGCCAGCAGCTTCCGGCTAGCGGGGGATACGCAGTATTTT. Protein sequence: CASSFRLAGDTQYF.

The CDR3 loop is CASSPPGQGYFDTQYF. The CDR3 DNA reads as TGCGCCAGCAGCCCCCCGGGACAGGGGTATTTTGATACGCAGTATTTT. This rearrangement joins TRBV5-1 to TRBJ2-3, with 10 bases matching TRBD1. V lost 4 bases and J lost 6; bases outside the gene matches: 11. Germline V lookup: CDR1 SGHRS, CDR2 YFSETQ. The CDR3 spans 16 residues.

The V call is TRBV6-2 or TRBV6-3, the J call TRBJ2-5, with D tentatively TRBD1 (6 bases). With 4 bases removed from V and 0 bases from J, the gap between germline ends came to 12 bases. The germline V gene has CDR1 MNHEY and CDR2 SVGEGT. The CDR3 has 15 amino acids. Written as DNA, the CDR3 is TGTGCCAGCAGTTCAATTCGGACAGACCAAGAGACCCAGTACTTC. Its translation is CASSSIRTDQETQYF.

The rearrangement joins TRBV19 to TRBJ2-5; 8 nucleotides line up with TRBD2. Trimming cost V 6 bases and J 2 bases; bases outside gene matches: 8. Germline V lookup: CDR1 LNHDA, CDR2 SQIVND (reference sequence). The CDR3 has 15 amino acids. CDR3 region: CASSPGGAPQETQYF. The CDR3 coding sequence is TGTGCCAGTAGCCCCGGGGGGGCCCCACAAGAGACCCAGTACTTC.

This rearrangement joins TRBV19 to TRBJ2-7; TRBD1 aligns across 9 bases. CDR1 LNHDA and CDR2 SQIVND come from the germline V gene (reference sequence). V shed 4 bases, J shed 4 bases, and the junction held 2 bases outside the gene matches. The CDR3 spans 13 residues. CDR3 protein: CASSKDRGYEQYF. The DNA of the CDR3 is TGTGCCAGTAGTAAGGACAGGGGTTACGAGCAGTACTTC.

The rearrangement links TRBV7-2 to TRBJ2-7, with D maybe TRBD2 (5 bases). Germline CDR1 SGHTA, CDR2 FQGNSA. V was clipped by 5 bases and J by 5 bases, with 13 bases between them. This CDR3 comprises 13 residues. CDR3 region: CASSTRSGNEQYF. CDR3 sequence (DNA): TGTGCCAGCAGCACACGATCCGGGAACGAGCAGTACTTC.

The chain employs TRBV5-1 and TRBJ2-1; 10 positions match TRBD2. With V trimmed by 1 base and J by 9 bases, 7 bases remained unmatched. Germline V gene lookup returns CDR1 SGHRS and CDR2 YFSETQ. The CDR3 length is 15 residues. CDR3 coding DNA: TGCGCCAGCAGCTTGTTGACTAGCGGGCCCCCTGAGCAGTTCTTC. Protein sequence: CASSLLTSGPPEQFF.

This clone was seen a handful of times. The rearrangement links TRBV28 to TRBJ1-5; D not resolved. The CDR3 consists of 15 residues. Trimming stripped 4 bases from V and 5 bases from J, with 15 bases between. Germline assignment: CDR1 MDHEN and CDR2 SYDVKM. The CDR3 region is CASSWTGNGHQPQHF. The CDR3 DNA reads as TGTGCCAGCAGTTGGACGGGGAATGGGCATCAGCCCCAGCATTTT. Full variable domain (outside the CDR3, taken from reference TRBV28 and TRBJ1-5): DVKVTQSSRYLVKRTGEKVFLECVQDMDHENMFWYRQDPGLGLRLIYFSYDVKMKEKGDIPEGYSVSREKKERFSLILESASTNQTSMYLCASSWTGNGHQPQHFGDGTRLSIL.

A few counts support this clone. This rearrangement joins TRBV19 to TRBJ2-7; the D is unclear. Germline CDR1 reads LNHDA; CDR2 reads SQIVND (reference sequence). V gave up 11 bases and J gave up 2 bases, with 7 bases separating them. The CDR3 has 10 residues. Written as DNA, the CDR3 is TGTGCCTTACAGCCCTACGAGCAGTACTTC. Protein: CALQPYEQYF.

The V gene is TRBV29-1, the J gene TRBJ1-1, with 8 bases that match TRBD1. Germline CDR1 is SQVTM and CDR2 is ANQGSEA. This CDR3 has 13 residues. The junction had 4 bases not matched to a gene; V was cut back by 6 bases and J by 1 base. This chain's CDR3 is CSVWTGSNTEAFF. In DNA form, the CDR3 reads TGCAGCGTGTGGACAGGGTCGAACACTGAAGCTTTCTTT. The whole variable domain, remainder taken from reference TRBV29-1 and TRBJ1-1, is SAVISQKPSRDICQRGTSLTIQCQVDSQVTMMFWYRQQPGQSLTLIATANQGSEATYESGFVIDKFPISRPNLTFSTLTVSNMSPEDSSIYLCSVWTGSNTEAFFGQGTRLTVV.

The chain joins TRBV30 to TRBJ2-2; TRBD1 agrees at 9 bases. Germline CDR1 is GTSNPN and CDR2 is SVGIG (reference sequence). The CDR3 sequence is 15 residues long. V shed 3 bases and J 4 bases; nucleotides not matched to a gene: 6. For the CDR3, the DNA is TGTGCCTGGAGAGGGGACAGGGCGAGCACCGGGGAGCTGTTTTTT. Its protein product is CAWRGDRASTGELFF.

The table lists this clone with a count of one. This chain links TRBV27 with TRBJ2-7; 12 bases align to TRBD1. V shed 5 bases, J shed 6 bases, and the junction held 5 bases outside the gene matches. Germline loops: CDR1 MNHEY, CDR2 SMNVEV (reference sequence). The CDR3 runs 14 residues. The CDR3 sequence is CASSLGTGGREQYF. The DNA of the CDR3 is TGTGCCAGCAGTCTCGGGACAGGGGGCCGCGAGCAGTACTTC.

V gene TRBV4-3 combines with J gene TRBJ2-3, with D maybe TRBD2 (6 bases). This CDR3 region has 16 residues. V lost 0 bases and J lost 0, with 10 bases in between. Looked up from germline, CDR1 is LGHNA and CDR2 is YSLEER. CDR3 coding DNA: TGCGCCAGCAGCCAAGAAACTAGCCCTAGCACAGATACGCAGTATTTT. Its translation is CASSQETSPSTDTQYF.

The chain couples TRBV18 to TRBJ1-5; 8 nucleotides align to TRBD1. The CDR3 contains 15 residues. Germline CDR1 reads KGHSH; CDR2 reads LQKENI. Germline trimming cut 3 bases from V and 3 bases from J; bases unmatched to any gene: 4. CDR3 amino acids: CASSPSGQDNQPQHF. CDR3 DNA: TGTGCCAGCTCACCGTCGGGACAGGACAATCAGCCCCAGCATTTT.

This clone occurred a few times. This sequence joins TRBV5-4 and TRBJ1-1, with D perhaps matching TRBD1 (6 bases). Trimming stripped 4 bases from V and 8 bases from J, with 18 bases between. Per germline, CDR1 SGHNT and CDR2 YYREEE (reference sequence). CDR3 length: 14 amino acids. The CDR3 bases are TGTGCCAGCAGCCCCCCCTCTGGGGGCGCAGAAGCTTTCTTT. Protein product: CASSPPSGGAEAFF. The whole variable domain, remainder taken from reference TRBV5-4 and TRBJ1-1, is ETGVTQSPTHLIKTRGQQVTLRCSSQSGHNTVSWYQQALGQGPQFIFQYYREEENGRGNFPPRFSGLQFPNYSSELNVNALELDDSALYLCASSPPSGGAEAFFGQGTRLTVV.

The CDR3 loop is CASSDPKGGNTEAFF. In DNA, the CDR3 is TGTGCCAGCAGCGACCCCAAGGGAGGGAACACTGAAGCTTTCTTT. V is TRBV9 and J is TRBJ1-1; the D is unclear. The germline CDR1 and CDR2 sequences are SGDLS and YYNGEE. The CDR3 extends over 15 amino acids. V lost 3 bases to trimming and J lost 1 base, with 13 bases between them.

The DNA of the CDR3 is TGTGCCAGCAGCCACGCTGCGAGCTCCTACAATGAGCAGTTCTTC. This gives the protein CASSHAASSYNEQFF. This chain joins TRBV7-9 and TRBJ2-1; no definite D call. This CDR3 region has 15 residues. V was clipped by 5 bases and J by 0 bases, with 11 bases between them. CDR1 is SEHNR, CDR2 FQNEAQ, per germline (reference sequence).

Here the CDR3 DNA reads TGCGCCAGCAGCTTGGACGGGGGGGACTATGGCTACACCTTC. Translating it yields CASSLDGGDYGYTF. V gene TRBV5-1 combines with J gene TRBJ1-2, with D perhaps TRBD1 (5 bases). Trimming stripped 0 bases from V and 3 bases from J, with 9 bases between. Germline assignment: CDR1 SGHRS and CDR2 YFSETQ. The CDR3 consists of 14 residues.

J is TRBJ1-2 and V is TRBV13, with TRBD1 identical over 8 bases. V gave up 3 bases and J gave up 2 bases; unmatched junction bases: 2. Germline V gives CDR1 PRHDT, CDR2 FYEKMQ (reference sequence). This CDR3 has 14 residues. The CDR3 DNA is TGTGCCAGCAGCTTGAACAGGGGGAACTATGGCTACACCTTC. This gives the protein CASSLNRGNYGYTF.

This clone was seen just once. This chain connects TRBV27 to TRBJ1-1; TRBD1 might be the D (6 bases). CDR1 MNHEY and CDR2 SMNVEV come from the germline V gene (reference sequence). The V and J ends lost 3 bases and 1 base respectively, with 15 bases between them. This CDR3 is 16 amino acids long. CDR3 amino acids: CASSFIGVRGNTEAFF. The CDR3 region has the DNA TGTGCCAGCAGTTTCATCGGAGTCAGGGGGAACACTGAAGCTTTCTTT.

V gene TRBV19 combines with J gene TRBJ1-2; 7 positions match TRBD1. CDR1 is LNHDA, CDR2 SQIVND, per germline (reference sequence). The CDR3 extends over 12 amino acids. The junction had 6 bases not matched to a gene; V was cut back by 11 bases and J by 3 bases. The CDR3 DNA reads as TGTGCCGCAAGACAGGGTGACTATGGCTACACCTTC. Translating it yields CAARQGDYGYTF. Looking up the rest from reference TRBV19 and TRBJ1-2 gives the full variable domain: DGGITQSPKYLFRKEGQNVTLSCEQNLNHDAMYWYRQDPGQGLRLIYYSQIVNDFQKGDIAEGYSVSREKKESFPLTVTSAQKNPTAFYLCAARQGDYGYTFGSGTRLTVV.